This TCR beta chain was sequenced in a study of blood T cell repertoires in COVID-19. About the study: Acute-phase and convalescent COVID-19 samples originated in the United States, Italy and Spain. From T cells, B-cell-depleted T cells, or PBMCs came the material, which was cDNA or gDNA.

Germline V lookup: CDR1 MDHEN, CDR2 SYDVKM. CDR3 size: 14 residues. V was pared by 7 bases and J by 2 bases, with 15 bases between. Original methodology: Nucleated cell counts were estimated from reference gene primer amplification. The protocol was immunoSEQ multiplex PCR, while the TCRdb copy is restricted to in-frame clones and leaves out a portion. V, J and clone size were drawn from that table, and D and trimming were deduced from the DNA. The sample has 65,000 or so clones, roughly 74% seen once. The sequenced sample consisted of peripheral blood. The chain combines TRBV28 with TRBJ2-7; D possibly corresponds to TRBD1 (6 bases). This sequence originates from a human donor in a cohort sampled during active COVID-19. The CDR3 is CASTRLDSTYEQYF. The CDR3 DNA reads TGTGCCAGCACTCGCCTGGACAGTACCTACGAGCAGTACTTC.